Sequencing of this TCR beta chain was carried out in a study of blood T cell repertoires in COVID-19. The wider study: Sites in the United States, Italy and Spain provided acute and convalescent COVID-19 samples. From T cells, B-cell-depleted T cells, or PBMCs came the material, which was cDNA or gDNA.

Germline CDR1 SGHRS, CDR2 YFSETQ. The CDR3 contains 15 residues. V shed 4 bases, J shed 3 bases, and the junction held 6 bases outside the gene matches. Authors' data handling: Amplification with reference gene primers provided the estimates of nucleated cell counts. Some clones are missing from TCRdb's copy, which holds only in-frame ones; the method was immunoSEQ multiplex PCR. That table supplies the V and J calls and clone size; D and trimming were determined from the DNA. Of hundreds of thousands of clones in the sample, around four fifths were seen once. This clone was recorded a few times. The source material was peripheral blood. The clonotype originates from a woman in her 50s with active or convalescent COVID-19. V gene TRBV5-1 combines with J gene TRBJ2-7; 11 bases align to TRBD1. Written as DNA, the CDR3 is TGCGCCAGCAGCCTATCCGGGACAGGGGGCTACGAGCAGTACTTC. This sequence encodes CASSLSGTGGYEQYF.